This entry lists 2 T cell receptor beta chains sequenced from one sample in a study of blood T cells in healthy people across ages. Sample-barcoded 5' priming and a J-beta primer mix drove a second PCR of roughly 6 to 12 cycles. A single record per CDR3 protein comes from TCRdb applying MiXCR to the 5' RACE reads. The sample shows approximately 800,000 distinct CDR3 sequences, 56% of them seen only once. The specimen was blood. Receptor source: a man aged 35-49 years in good health.

The V call is TRBV5-6, the J call TRBJ2-7; tentative D call: TRBD1 (6 bases). Trimming cost V 4 bases and J 0 bases, with 11 bases left between them. CDR3 size: 14 residues. CDR1 SGHDT and CDR2 YYEEEE come from the germline V gene. The CDR3 DNA follows: TGTGCCAGCAGCGAAGGACAGAGCTCCTACGAGCAGTACTTC. It specifies CASSEGQSSYEQYF.

This clonotype was observed a few times. V gene TRBV28 combines with J gene TRBJ2-5; D call uncertain. The CDR3 length is 12 residues. Trimming shortened V by 6 bases and J by 5 bases, and 10 bases separated the two germline ends. From germline, CDR1 is MDHEN and CDR2 SYDVKM. Written as DNA, the CDR3 is TGTGCCAGCAGAAGCGTCTTGGAGACCCAGTACTTC. Encoded protein: CASRSVLETQYF.